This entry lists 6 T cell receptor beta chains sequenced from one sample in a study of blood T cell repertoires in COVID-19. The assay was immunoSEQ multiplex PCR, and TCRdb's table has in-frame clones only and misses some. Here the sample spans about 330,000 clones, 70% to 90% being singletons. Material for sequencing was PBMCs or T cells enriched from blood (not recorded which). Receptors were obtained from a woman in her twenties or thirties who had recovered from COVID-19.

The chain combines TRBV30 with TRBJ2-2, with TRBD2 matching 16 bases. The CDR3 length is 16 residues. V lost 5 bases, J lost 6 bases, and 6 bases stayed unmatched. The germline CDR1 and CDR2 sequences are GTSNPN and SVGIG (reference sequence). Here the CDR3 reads CAWDGTSGGDAGELFF. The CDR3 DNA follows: TGTGCCTGGGACGGGACTAGCGGGGGGGATGCCGGGGAGCTGTTTTTT.

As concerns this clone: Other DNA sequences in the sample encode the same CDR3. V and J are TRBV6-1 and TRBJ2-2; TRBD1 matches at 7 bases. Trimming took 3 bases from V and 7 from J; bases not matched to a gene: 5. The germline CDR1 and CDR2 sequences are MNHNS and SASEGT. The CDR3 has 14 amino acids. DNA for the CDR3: TGTGCCAGCAGTGAGAGGCAGGGGGACGGGGAGCTGTTTTTT. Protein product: CASSERQGDGELFF.

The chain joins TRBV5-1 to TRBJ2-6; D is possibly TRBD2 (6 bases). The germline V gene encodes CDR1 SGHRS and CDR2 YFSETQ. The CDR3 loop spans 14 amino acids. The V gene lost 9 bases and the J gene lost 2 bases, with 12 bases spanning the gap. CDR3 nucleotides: TGCGCCACCTCATCGGGGGCTGGGGCCAACGTCCTGACTTTC. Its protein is CATSSGAGANVLTF.

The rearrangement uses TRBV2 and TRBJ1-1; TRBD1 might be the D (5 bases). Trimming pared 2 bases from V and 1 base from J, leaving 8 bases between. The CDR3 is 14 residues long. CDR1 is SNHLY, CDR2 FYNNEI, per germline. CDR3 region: CASSELTANTEAFF. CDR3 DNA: TGTGCCAGCAGTGAACTGACAGCGAACACTGAAGCTTTCTTT.

CDR3: CSVEQGAYGYTF. CDR3 nucleotide sequence: TGCAGCGTAGAACAAGGAGCCTATGGCTACACCTTC. The chain recombines TRBV29-1 with TRBJ1-2; no firm D call. The length of the CDR3 is 12 residues. Germline V gene data show CDR1 as SQVTM and CDR2 as ANQGSEA. V was cut by 6 bases and J by 4 bases, with 12 bases left in between.

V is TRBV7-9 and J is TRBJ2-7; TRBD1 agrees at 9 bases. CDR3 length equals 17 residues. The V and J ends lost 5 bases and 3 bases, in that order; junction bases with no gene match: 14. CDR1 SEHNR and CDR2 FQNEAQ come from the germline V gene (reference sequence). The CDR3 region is CASSPFLGQGNSYEQYF. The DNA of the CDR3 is TGTGCCAGCAGCCCATTCCTAGGACAGGGGAATAGCTACGAGCAGTACTTC. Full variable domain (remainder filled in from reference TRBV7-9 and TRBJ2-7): DTGVSQNPRHKITKRGQNVTFRCDPISEHNRLYWYRQTLGQGPEFLTYFQNEAQLEKSRLLSDRFSAERPKGSFSTLEIQRTEQGDSAMYLCASSPFLGQGNSYEQYFGPGTRLTVT.